This paragraph covers one T cell receptor beta chain sequence. Its antigen is not identified. These data are taken from a study of OX40 agonist ivuxolimab in advanced cancers. The wider study: Dosing consisted of intravenous ivuxolimab at 0.01 to 10 mg/kg every 2 weeks. It was permissible to have had prior anti-PD-1, anti-PD-L1 or anti-CTLA-4 therapy, and approximately 38% had some. Points from the study as a whole: Relatively little clonal expansion, among the lowest observed, appeared in partial responders at 0.1-3.0 mg/kg. The average count of expanded clones was higher among CD8+ T cells than among CD4+.

This table comes from immunoSEQ multiplex PCR, and its TCRdb copy is limited to in-frame clones, with some not included. Here the sample spans about 150,000 clones, around 94% being singletons. Losses at the gene ends were 3 bases for V and 3 bases for J; bases not matched to a gene: 9. From germline, CDR1 is SGDLS and CDR2 YYNGEE. This CDR3 contains 17 residues. The specimen comprised CD4+ or CD8+ T cells sorted from blood, sampled in a trial of the OX40 agonist ivuxolimab. The clonotype originates from an adult with an advanced solid tumor such as melanoma, head and neck, liver or kidney cancer. The chain joins TRBV9 to TRBJ2-2; 9 bases match TRBD1. In DNA, the CDR3 is TGTGCCAGCAGCGGGGGCGCTAGGGACAGGGACACCGGGGAGCTGTTTTTT. This sequence encodes CASSGGARDRDTGELFF.